A single sample is the source of the 21 T cell receptor beta chains below, sequenced in a study of CD8+CD57+ T cells in acquired aplastic anemia. Template material for TCR beta VDJ and CDR3 profiling consisted of genomic DNA. TCRdb independently ran MiXCR on the reads; one entry per CDR3 protein. Counted here are 150,000 to 200,000 distinct CDR3 sequences, around 65% occurring once; the ten biggest clones make up more than 45%. Sequenced material: sorted CD4+, CD8+, or CD8+CD57+ T cells (not recorded which) from PBMCs. These receptors all stem from a human donor with severe aplastic anemia or a healthy control (not recorded which).

This clonotype showed up just a few times. V is TRBV10-3 and J is TRBJ1-1; D remains ambiguous. Trimming stripped 3 bases from V and 3 bases from J, with 5 bases between. The CDR3 runs to 12 residues. Germline CDR1 ENHRY, CDR2 SYGVKD. CDR3 DNA sequence: TGTGCCATCAGTGACGGGTACACTGAAGCTTTCTTT. It codes for CAISDGYTEAFF.

The chain couples TRBV20-1 to TRBJ2-2; perhaps TRBD2 as D (6 bases). Trimming pared 5 bases from V and 5 bases from J, leaving 15 bases between. This CDR3 has 14 amino acids. The germline V gene has CDR1 DFQATT and CDR2 SNEGSKA (reference sequence). The CDR3 sequence: CSAGRGRDTGELFF. The CDR3 nucleotides read TGCAGTGCTGGGCGGGGAAGAGATACCGGGGAGCTGTTTTTT.

Only a few counts were recorded for this clonotype. The rearrangement uses TRBV10-3 and TRBJ2-7; TRBD2 is a possible D gene (6 bases). Germline V CDR1 and CDR2: ENHRY, SYGVKD. Trimming took off 6 bases at V and 2 bases at J, with 17 bases between the two ends. The length of the CDR3 is 15 residues. As DNA, the CDR3 is TGTGCCATCAGCGAGAGGGCGGGACGGCCCTACGAGCAGTACTTC. Protein sequence: CAISERAGRPYEQYF.

This clonotype was seen a handful of times. This rearrangement joins TRBV7-9 to TRBJ2-5; D is tentatively TRBD1 or TRBD2 (6 bases each). V was clipped by 1 base and J by 4 bases, with 10 bases between them. The germline V gene has CDR1 SEHNR and CDR2 FQNEAQ (reference sequence). This CDR3 has 14 residues. CDR3 residues: CASSLGGARETQYF. The CDR3 DNA sequence: TGTGCCAGCAGCTTAGGGGGGGCGCGAGAGACCCAGTACTTC.

The chain has TRBV7-2 and TRBJ1-2; D uncertain. CDR1 and CDR2 (germline): SGHTA, FQGNSA. Trimming removed 6 bases from V and 6 bases from J, with 17 bases in between. The CDR3 extends over 14 amino acids. As DNA, the CDR3 is TGTGCCAGCAGGCTGACTAGCGGGGTTGATGGCTACACCTTC. This gives the protein CASRLTSGVDGYTF.

This chain uses TRBV7-9 with TRBJ1-2; 9 bases agree with TRBD1. CDR3 length: 14 residues. Germline assignment: CDR1 SEHNR and CDR2 FQNEAQ (reference sequence). The trim removed 5 bases at V and 6 bases at J, leaving 7 bases unmatched. The DNA for the CDR3 is TGTGCCAGCAGCCATTTGGGACAGGGTAATGGCTACACCTTC. This translates into CASSHLGQGNGYTF.

The J gene is TRBJ2-2, the V gene TRBV5-1; 11 bases match TRBD2. J lost 7 bases, V lost 4 bases, and 6 bases had no gene match. From germline, CDR1 is SGHRS and CDR2 YFSETQ. CDR3 length: 15 amino acids. The CDR3 sequence: CASSTLAGVVGELFF. CDR3 nucleotides: TGCGCCAGCAGCACACTAGCGGGAGTGGTCGGGGAGCTGTTTTTT.

V is TRBV7-6 and J is TRBJ2-3, with no clear D. This CDR3 comprises 16 residues. Germline V gene lookup returns CDR1 SGHVS and CDR2 FNYEAQ. V was shortened by 5 bases and J by 0 bases, with 15 bases between the two germline ends. The CDR3 DNA follows: TGTGCCAGCAGCCTCCGGGCAGGCCCAAGCACAGATACGCAGTATTTT. Its translation is CASSLRAGPSTDTQYF.

The rearrangement uses TRBV14 and TRBJ2-2, with 10 bases aligning to TRBD2. This CDR3 has 17 amino acids. The V segment lost 0 bases and the J segment 6 bases; nucleotides outside the gene matches: 7. The germline CDR1 and CDR2 sequences are SGHDN and FVKESK. The CDR3 DNA follows: TGTGCCAGCAGCCAAGAATCAGCGGGAGGGCCAGCCGGGGAGCTGTTTTTT. Translating it yields CASSQESAGGPAGELFF.

This chain connects TRBV7-2 to TRBJ2-7, with 7 bases aligning to TRBD2. Germline V gene lookup returns CDR1 SGHTA and CDR2 FQGNSA. V was clipped by 3 bases and J by 5 bases; unmatched bases: 4. This CDR3 has 13 amino acids. CDR3 sequence reads: CASSLAGVHEQYF. CDR3 sequence (DNA): TGTGCCAGCAGCTTGGCGGGAGTCCACGAGCAGTACTTC. Looking up the rest from reference TRBV7-2 and TRBJ2-7 gives the full variable domain: GAGVSQSPSNKVTEKGKDVELRCDPISGHTALYWYRQSLGQGLEFLIYFQGNSAPDKSGLPSDRFSAERTGGSVSTLTIQRTQQEDSAVYLCASSLAGVHEQYFGPGTRLTVT.

The chain has TRBV25-1 and TRBJ1-2; a possible D gene is TRBD1 (5 bases). Germline V gives CDR1 MGHDK, CDR2 SYGVNS. V lost 1 base, J lost 7 bases, and 13 bases lay in between. The CDR3 totals 14 residues. The CDR3 loop reads CASSELGTTGGYTF. The CDR3 DNA reads as TGTGCCAGCAGTGAATTAGGGACCACAGGTGGCTACACCTTC.

The gene calls are TRBV20-1 and TRBJ2-5; 11 positions agree with TRBD2. Germline assignment: CDR1 DFQATT and CDR2 SNEGSKA (reference sequence). CDR3 length: 13 amino acids. Trimming took 4 bases from V and 4 from J; bases not matched to a gene: 2. The CDR3 nucleotides are TGCAGTGCTACCGGACTAGCGGGAGAGACCCAGTACTTC. Residues: CSATGLAGETQYF.

The CDR3 is CASATGGSDEQYF. CDR3 in DNA: TGTGCCAGCGCCACAGGGGGTAGTGACGAGCAGTACTTC. The genes are TRBV11-3 and TRBJ2-7; 8 bases are a match to TRBD1. The V segment lost 8 bases and the J segment 5 bases; nucleotides outside the gene matches: 8. Germline lookup yields CDR1 SGHNT and CDR2 YENEEA. The CDR3 consists of 13 residues.

The chain uses TRBV10-3 and TRBJ2-7; unclear D gene. With 2 bases removed from V and 7 bases from J, the gap between germline ends came to 12 bases. The germline CDR1 and CDR2 sequences are ENHRY and SYGVKD. This CDR3 comprises 13 residues. This CDR3 reads CAISESRPVEQYF. The CDR3 coding sequence is TGTGCCATCAGTGAGAGCAGGCCTGTGGAGCAGTACTTC.

The chain joins TRBV6-1 to TRBJ2-2; D could derive from TRBD1 or TRBD2 (5 bases each). From germline, CDR1 is MNHNS and CDR2 SASEGT. The CDR3 covers 14 residues. Trimming left V 6 bases short and J 6 bases short, with 14 bases between. CDR3 nucleotides: TGTGCCAGCAGGCCCGTCCGAGGGGCCGGGGAGCTGTTTTTT. It specifies CASRPVRGAGELFF.

J is TRBJ1-2 and V is TRBV29-1; D gene unclear. The V end lost 6 bases, the J end lost 8 bases, and 13 bases lay between the germline ends. The CDR3 length is 11 residues. Germline CDR1 and CDR2: SQVTM and ANQGSEA. In nucleotides, the CDR3 is TGCAGCGTAAAGTGGGAGGTCGGCTACACCTTC. Protein sequence: CSVKWEVGYTF.

The genes are TRBV6-5 and TRBJ1-2, with D perhaps TRBD1 (5 bases). From germline, CDR1 is MNHEY and CDR2 SVGAGI. Deletions cut 2 bases from V and 4 bases from J, with 5 bases between. The CDR3 is 12 amino acids. The CDR3 sequence is CASSYGGYGYTF. The CDR3, as DNA: TGTGCCAGCAGTTACGGGGGCTATGGCTACACCTTC.

V and J are TRBV2 and TRBJ1-5; D may be TRBD1 (5 bases). Germline lookup yields CDR1 SNHLY and CDR2 FYNNEI. Trimming pared 3 bases from V and 0 bases from J, leaving 9 bases between. The CDR3 contains 15 residues. In DNA, the CDR3 is TGTGCCAGCAGTGAGGGACTTTATAGCAATCAGCCCCAGCATTTT. This gives the protein CASSEGLYSNQPQHF.

The chain combines TRBV10-3 with TRBJ1-2; 11 positions agree with TRBD1. Germline-derived CDR1 and CDR2 are ENHRY and SYGVKD. J lost 6 bases, V lost 0 bases, and 3 bases had no gene match. The CDR3 has 15 residues. The CDR3 is CAISESGTGGNGYTF. The CDR3 bases are TGTGCCATCAGTGAGTCCGGGACAGGGGGGAATGGCTACACCTTC.

This chain joins TRBV29-1 and TRBJ2-5, with D possibly called TRBD1 or TRBD2 (6 bases each). V dropped 7 bases and J dropped 4 bases, with 16 bases sitting between them. From germline, CDR1 is SQVTM and CDR2 ANQGSEA. The CDR3 covers 13 residues. The CDR3 spells CSGLRGGIETQYF. The CDR3 DNA is TGCAGCGGGCTGCGAGGGGGGATAGAGACCCAGTACTTC.

The J gene is TRBJ1-1, the V gene TRBV24-1; D gene uncertain. The CDR3 is made up of 13 amino acids. The germline V and J ends were trimmed by 4 bases and 0 bases, with 5 bases remaining between them. Germline CDR1 reads KGHDR; CDR2 reads SFDVKD. In DNA form, the CDR3 reads TGTGCCACCAGTGACCCGGTGAACACTGAAGCTTTCTTT. Its protein product is CATSDPVNTEAFF.